The next 30 T cell receptor beta chains were all read from a single sample in a study of blood T cell repertoires in COVID-19. TCRdb's table, derived via immunoSEQ multiplex PCR, lists solely in-frame clones and lacks some. The sample holds approximately 250,000 clones, roughly 88% seen once. The sample was PBMCs or T cells enriched from blood (not recorded which). The source is a woman in her twenties or thirties who had recovered from COVID-19.

The J gene is TRBJ2-1, the V gene TRBV4-3, with D possibly matching TRBD2 (6 bases). Germline V gene lookup returns CDR1 LGHNA and CDR2 YSLEER. The CDR3 is 14 residues long. Between the trimmed V and J ends, which lost 2 bases and 9 bases, there was a span of 14 bases. DNA of the CDR3: TGCGCCAGCAGCCAACCGCTAGCGACGGGTGAGCAGTTCTTC. This encodes CASSQPLATGEQFF.

The chain uses TRBV7-2 and TRBJ1-2, with a weak D call TRBD1 (5 bases). Trimming took 1 base from V and 0 from J, leaving 9 bases between them. CDR3 length equals 15 residues. The V gene's germline CDR1 is SGHTA and CDR2 FQGNSA. The CDR3 bases are TGTGCCAGCAGCTTAGACAGGCACGCTAACTATGGCTACACCTTC. Translating gives CASSLDRHANYGYTF.

The rearrangement links TRBV6-4 to TRBJ2-1; 8 positions agree with TRBD2. CDR1 and CDR2 (germline): MRHNA, SNTAGT. The CDR3 sequence is 17 residues long. Losses at the gene ends were 3 bases for V and 5 bases for J; bases not matched to a gene: 12. CDR3: CASSERGSGGINNEQFF. The CDR3 DNA reads TGTGCCAGCAGTGAGAGGGGGTCGGGAGGGATCAACAATGAGCAGTTCTTC.

V is TRBV11-3 and J is TRBJ1-1; no definite D call. V was shortened by 5 bases and J by 0 bases, with 10 bases between the two germline ends. The CDR3 is 14 residues long. The germline V gene has CDR1 SGHNT and CDR2 YENEEA. The CDR3 DNA is TGTGCCAGCAGCGCGTTTGAGATGAACACTGAAGCTTTCTTT. Amino acid sequence: CASSAFEMNTEAFF. The full variable domain, with the rest looked up from reference TRBV11-3 and TRBJ1-1, is EAGVVQSPRYKIIEKKQPVAFWCNPISGHNTLYWYLQNLGQGPELLIRYENEEAVDDSQLPKDRFSAERLKGVDSTLKIQPAELGDSAVYLCASSAFEMNTEAFFGQGTRLTVV.

The genes are TRBV28 and TRBJ2-7, with TRBD2 matching over 12 bases. From germline, CDR1 is MDHEN and CDR2 SYDVKM. This CDR3 contains 16 residues. Trimming cost V 6 bases and J 4 bases; bases outside gene matches: 10. The CDR3 region has the DNA TGTGCCAGCAGGACACACTCTAGCGGGAGGGGGTACGAGCAGTACTTC. Translation gives CASRTHSSGRGYEQYF.

The CDR3 region is CASSDPTGAFGKLFF. CDR3 coding DNA: TGTGCCAGCAGTGATCCCACAGGGGCGTTTGGGAAACTGTTTTTT. The chain links TRBV25-1 to TRBJ1-4; 7 bases line up with TRBD1. Germline-derived CDR1 and CDR2 are MGHDK and SYGVNS. J lost 11 bases, V lost 3 bases, and 12 bases had no gene match. The CDR3 has 15 residues. Using reference TRBV25-1 and TRBJ1-4 for the parts outside the CDR3, the full variable domain is EADIYQTPRYLVIGTGKKITLECSQTMGHDKMYWYQQDPGMELHLIHYSYGVNSTEKGDLSSESTVSRIRTEHFPLTLESARPSHTSQYLCASSDPTGAFGKLFFGSGTQLSVL.

V usage is TRBV10-3 and J usage is TRBJ2-7, with 11 bases lining up with TRBD2. The junction had 24 bases not matched to a gene; V was cut back by 11 bases and J by 3 bases. CDR1 and CDR2 from the germline V gene are ENHRY and SYGVKD. The CDR3 extends over 19 amino acids. CDR3 amino acids: CASGDYTITGTSGNYEQYF. The CDR3 DNA is TGTGCCTCGGGGGATTATACGATTACCGGGACTAGCGGCAACTACGAGCAGTACTTC.

The chain couples TRBV3-1 (or the pseudogene TRBV3-2) to TRBJ1-2; 7 bases match TRBD1. Germline assignment: CDR1 LGHDT and CDR2 YNNKEL (reference sequence). This CDR3 is 15 amino acids long. V was clipped by 3 bases and J by 2 bases; unmatched bases: 6. The CDR3 region has the DNA TGTGCCAGCAGCCATCGGACAGGCGACAACTATGGCTACACCTTC. Translating gives CASSHRTGDNYGYTF.

The rearrangement joins TRBV12-3 or TRBV12-4 to TRBJ2-1, with TRBD2 as a possible D gene (6 bases). The CDR3 contains 12 residues. The ends were cut back, 7 bases at V and 9 bases at J, with 13 bases in the middle. CDR3 residues: CASTASDSEQFF. CDR3 bases: TGTGCCAGCACCGCTAGCGACAGTGAGCAGTTCTTC.

The chain carries TRBV25-1 and TRBJ2-5; weak D call: TRBD1 (6 bases). V was trimmed by 3 bases and J by 1 base, leaving 9 bases between them. Germline-derived CDR1 and CDR2 are MGHDK and SYGVNS. This CDR3 comprises 14 residues. CDR3 in amino acids: CASSEHRAQETQYF. In nucleotides, the CDR3 is TGTGCCAGCAGTGAGCACAGGGCCCAAGAGACCCAGTACTTC.

The V and J genes are TRBV24-1 and TRBJ2-1; D uncertain. Trimming cost V 1 base and J 8 bases, with 2 bases left between them. Germline V gene data show CDR1 as KGHDR and CDR2 as SFDVKD. The CDR3 contains 11 residues. The chain's CDR3 is CATSDFDEQFF. The CDR3 DNA follows: TGTGCCACCAGTGATTTCGATGAGCAGTTCTTC.

This chain uses TRBV10-3 with TRBJ1-3; D not resolved. The CDR3 is made up of 15 amino acids. V lost 5 bases and J lost 4, with 15 bases in between. Per the germline V gene, CDR1 is ENHRY and CDR2 is SYGVKD. The CDR3 bases are TGTGCCATCAGTAGCCCTGACAAACCAGGAAACACCATATATTTT. Protein product: CAISSPDKPGNTIYF.

The chain couples TRBV7-8 to TRBJ2-5; no reliable D call. This CDR3 contains 15 residues. CDR1 and CDR2 (germline): SGHVS, FQNEAQ. V lost 5 bases and J 4 bases, leaving 17 bases between the germline ends. CDR3 region: CASSPYSPPRETQYF. As DNA, the CDR3 is TGTGCCAGCAGCCCGTACAGCCCACCCAGAGAGACCCAGTACTTC.

The rearrangement uses TRBV10-1 and TRBJ1-5, with D maybe TRBD1 (5 bases). The CDR3 sequence is 13 residues long. Germline CDR1 reads WNHNN; CDR2 reads SYGVQD (reference sequence). V was trimmed by 7 bases and J by 2 bases, leaving 9 bases between them. The CDR3 DNA follows: TGCGCCAGCACCGGAGGGGGCAATCAGCCCCAGCATTTT. It specifies CASTGGGNQPQHF.

The chain recombines TRBV19 with TRBJ2-1; TRBD2 is a possible D gene (7 bases). CDR3 length equals 16 residues. V dropped 2 bases and J dropped 3 bases, with 14 bases sitting between them. Germline V gives CDR1 LNHDA, CDR2 SQIVND (reference sequence). Written as DNA, the CDR3 is TGTGCCAGTAGTATACGGGGGGCGCGAAGCTACAATGAGCAGTTCTTC. This translates into CASSIRGARSYNEQFF.

J is TRBJ2-1 and V is TRBV11-3, with 11 positions matching TRBD2. This CDR3 region has 16 residues. Germline lookup yields CDR1 SGHNT and CDR2 YENEEA. V lost 4 bases, J lost 2 bases, and 4 bases stayed unmatched. The CDR3 DNA reads TGTGCCAGCAGCTCCGGTAGCGGGAGGGCCTACAATGAGCAGTTCTTC. Its protein product is CASSSGSGRAYNEQFF.

This chain connects TRBV29-1 to TRBJ2-2; TRBD2 agrees at 8 bases. V gave up 8 bases and J gave up 0 bases; unmatched junction bases: 5. Germline V gives CDR1 SQVTM, CDR2 ANQGSEA. This CDR3 contains 14 residues. The DNA of the CDR3 is TGCAGCACCCCGGGACTAGCGAACACCGGGGAGCTGTTTTTT. It encodes CSTPGLANTGELFF.

The V and J genes are TRBV7-8 and TRBJ2-7; 7 bases line up with TRBD1. CDR3 length equals 16 residues. Germline values: CDR1 SGHVS, CDR2 FQNEAQ. Trimming removed 5 bases from V and 3 bases from J; junction bases left unmatched: 13. CDR3 loop: CASSRTRQGAIYEQYF. In DNA, the CDR3 is TGTGCCAGCAGCCGTACTCGACAGGGCGCCATCTACGAGCAGTACTTC.

The chain uses TRBV27 and TRBJ2-5; TRBD1 might be the D (6 bases). CDR1 and CDR2 (germline): MNHEY, SMNVEV (reference sequence). Trimming removed 0 bases from V and 4 bases from J, with 12 bases in between. CDR3 size: 15 residues. The CDR3 DNA sequence: TGTGCCAGCAGTTTATCGGGCAGGGGCTCAGAGACCCAGTACTTC. This codes for CASSLSGRGSETQYF.

The chain recombines TRBV18 with TRBJ1-3; 9 bases fit TRBD1. The V gene end was trimmed by 5 bases and the J gene end by 4 bases; junction bases not matched to a gene: 6. The CDR3 totals 15 residues. Germline V gene sequence: CDR1 KGHSH, CDR2 LQKENI. The CDR3 reads CASSSGQGWGNTIYF. CDR3 nucleotide sequence: TGTGCCAGCTCATCGGGACAGGGTTGGGGAAACACCATATATTTT.

Details on this clone: This CDR3 is missing its conserved last phenylalanine or tryptophan, likely due to a read error. The DNA is left out, because the CDR3 cannot be placed on it with certainty; the CDR3 is given as TCRdb lists it. The chain combines TRBV3-1 (or the pseudogene TRBV3-2) with TRBJ1-1; the table assigns TRBD1, which was not confirmed against the DNA. CDR1 is LGHDT, CDR2 YNNKEL, per germline (reference sequence). The CDR3 spans 12 amino acids, including both terminal residues. CDR3 sequence: CASSQGTGGLIS.

V is TRBV5-5 and J is TRBJ1-4, with D unresolved. Per the germline V gene, CDR1 is SGHKS and CDR2 is YYEKEE (reference sequence). The V gene lost 4 bases and the J gene lost 10 bases, with 14 bases spanning the gap. This CDR3 is 13 amino acids long. The CDR3: CASSPPVGGKLFF. The DNA of the CDR3 is TGTGCCAGCAGCCCGCCTGTCGGAGGAAAACTGTTTTTT.

V and J are TRBV28 and TRBJ2-7, with a possible D match to TRBD1 (7 bases). Germline CDR1 reads MDHEN; CDR2 reads SYDVKM. The CDR3 covers 11 residues. The V and J ends lost 11 bases and 3 bases respectively, with 11 bases between them. The CDR3 here is CAAGGNYEQYF. Written as DNA, the CDR3 is TGTGCCGCAGGGGGGAACTACGAGCAGTACTTC.

The V call is TRBV7-2, the J call TRBJ2-2; D not certain. This CDR3 region has 17 residues. The V and J ends lost 1 base and 5 bases respectively, with 17 bases between them. Germline CDR1 SGHTA, CDR2 FQGNSA. The CDR3 reads CASSLGGAPTLTGELFF. CDR3 sequence (DNA): TGTGCCAGCAGCTTAGGCGGAGCCCCTACTCTGACCGGGGAGCTGTTTTTT.

In DNA form, the CDR3 reads TGCACCAGCAGCCCTATCGGACTAGCGGGGGGCGGGGATGAGCAGTTCTTC. Translation: CTSSPIGLAGGGDEQFF. The chain joins TRBV1 to TRBJ2-1; the table's D gene call, TRBD2, was not cross checked with the DNA. TRBV1 is termed a pseudogene. The CDR3 runs 17 residues.

Only a few counts were recorded for this clone. This chain uses TRBV5-4 with TRBJ2-1; 7 bases fit TRBD1. J lost 9 bases, V lost 4 bases, and 4 bases had no gene match. This CDR3 comprises 12 residues. Germline V gives CDR1 SGHNT, CDR2 YYREEE (reference sequence). CDR3 DNA: TGTGCCAGCAGCCAAGCAGGGGGTGAGCAGTTCTTC. This translates into CASSQAGGEQFF.

This sequence joins TRBV11-1 and TRBJ1-1; maybe TRBD1 (5 bases). Trimming left V 2 bases short and J 2 bases short, with 12 bases between. Per germline, CDR1 SGHAT and CDR2 FQDESV (reference sequence). This CDR3 is 15 amino acids long. The CDR3 region is CASSLITGANTEAFF. The CDR3 nucleotides read TGTGCCAGCAGCTTAATAACAGGTGCAAACACTGAAGCTTTCTTT. Filled out from reference TRBV11-1 and TRBJ1-1, the complete variable domain reads EAEVAQSPRYKITEKSQAVAFWCDPISGHATLYWYRQILGQGPELLVQFQDESVVDDSQLPKDRFSAERLKGVDSTLKIQPAELGDSAMYLCASSLITGANTEAFFGQGTRLTVV.

This clone was seen at least ten times. V is TRBV6-5 and J is TRBJ1-4, with D possibly matching TRBD1 (6 bases). The germline gives CDR1 MNHEY, CDR2 SVGAGI. The germline V and J ends were trimmed by 6 bases and 5 bases, with 13 bases remaining between them. This CDR3 spans 14 amino acids. The CDR3 nucleotides are TGTGCCAGCAGGGGGGCGATCTCGAATGAAAAACTGTTTTTT. It yields the protein CASRGAISNEKLFF.

This rearrangement joins TRBV9 to TRBJ2-3; possibly TRBD2 for D (6 bases). Germline assignment: CDR1 SGDLS and CDR2 YYNGEE. The length of the CDR3 is 20 residues. The V and J ends lost 3 bases and 1 base respectively, with 27 bases between them. Here the CDR3 reads CASSETPSGRNLGGTDTQYF. The DNA of the CDR3 is TGTGCCAGCAGCGAAACGCCAAGTGGGAGGAACTTAGGGGGCACAGATACGCAGTATTTT.

This rearrangement joins TRBV19 to TRBJ1-2, with D maybe TRBD1 (5 bases). V was cut by 4 bases and J by 2 bases, with 23 bases left in between. The CDR3 is 18 residues long. Germline V lookup: CDR1 LNHDA, CDR2 SQIVND (reference sequence). The CDR3 spells CASSNPREYTGLNYGYTF. The CDR3 bases are TGTGCCAGTAGTAACCCCCGTGAATACACAGGATTAAACTATGGCTACACCTTC.